This TCR beta chain appears in the sequencing data of a study of identical twins (dated by TCRdb to 2015 to 2016). Background on the whole study: TCR alpha and beta repertoires from monozygotic twins, unrelated adults of various ages and cord blood were deep-sequenced to test whether fetal clonotypes persist. To rule out contamination, replicate twin experiments were performed at different times with different library preparation protocols. Summary of the overall study and its limitations: In monozygotic twins, out-of-frame TCR alpha sharing was systematically underestimated by recombination models, although the models agreed with sharing between unrelated individuals. Abundant cord blood beta clonotypes carried fewer insertions; young adult naive repertoires showed a weaker similar trend, while memory repertoires showed none. Zero-insertion analyses could be partly confounded by invariant T cells such as MAIT and iNKT, although diverse VJ usage argued against such confounding for most clonotypes. Because the same donors could not be followed over many years, the conclusions depended on cross-sectional statistical analysis. In beta out-of-frame sequences, excess twin sharing was weaker, because having fewer shared sequences lowered the signal-to-noise ratio. Out-of-frame TCR alpha sequences shared between twins showed an excess of low generation-probability sequences compared with coincidental sharing between unrelated individuals.

This clonotype came up many times. Its antigen is unknown. No per-base quality is available; no much larger clone lies one base away. Library preparation employed 5' RACE. This sample was sequenced with an Illumina HiSeq 2000. A universal primer binding site was added through template switching, and the final cDNA carried a unique molecular identifier so that TCR cDNA molecules could be counted accurately. First-strand cDNA for TCR alpha and beta chains was synthesized from specific primers in the conserved constant-segment region. To control for contamination, every cDNA library was double barcoded, receiving both a SMART-Mk sample barcode and Illumina barcodes. Two successive PCR steps introduced TruSeq adapter sequences along with Illumina sample barcodes. The TCR alpha and beta cDNA libraries were sequenced on the Illumina HiSeq platform using custom primers. The authors' analysis ran thus. Unique molecular identifiers were extracted from raw reads with MiGEC, and CDR3 positions were determined with MiXCR. For each individual, recombination models were inferred using an EM algorithm with the repgenHMM and IGoR tools. The analysis of shared clonotypes was done with the tcR package in R, with sharing normalized by the product of cloneset sizes. Out-of-frame nonproductive sequences were analyzed to study raw recombination free of thymic and clonal selection effects. TCRdb applied fastp at Q25 and MiXCR to the public reads, then kept only in-frame beta chains. Every CDR3 protein is listed once, alongside the most common genes and DNA of its rows. Here the V and J calls rest on TCRdb's processing, not on the authors' analysis. The table for this sample lists nearly 650,000 distinct CDR3 sequences; around 7.4% of them were counted only once. The top ten hold approximately 1.5% of the sample.

V is trimmed back by 6 bases and J by 7 bases, and the junction contains 10 bases that no gene match accounts for. CDR1 and CDR2 are drawn from the germline V gene: SGHRS, YFSETQ. Measured from the cysteine to the phenylalanine, the CDR3 is 15 residues long. Only the CDR3 part of the read is kept: 45 bases, read in frame from the first base. Every donor in the study was a healthy Caucasian. Three pairs of female monozygotic twins, all aged about 18 to 30 years, made up the twin cohort. Peripheral blood mononuclear cells were the source from which RNA for the TCR libraries was isolated. These data are also associated with another study on yellow fever vaccine responses in identical twins. From that second study: According to the authors, the vaccine-induced T cell response in identical twins seemed to be partly convergent and partly specific to each individual. In identical twins, the study followed T cell clones that responded to the vaccine with precision.

The rearranged chain carries TRBV5-1 and TRBJ2-2, with 9 bases in between that match TRBD1. Sequences were obtained from PBMCs. The source is a woman under 30 in good health. The CDR3 amino acid sequence is: CASKDRDRVIGELFF. The nucleotide sequence is given as TGCGCCAGCAAGGATCGGGACAGGGTGATCGGGGAGCTGTTTTTT.